The T cell receptor (beta chain) under discussion was sequenced for a study of T cell repertoires in cytomegalovirus infection. Study overall: Public TCR beta signatures provided an indication of both CMV infection and a matching HLA type.

Study-wide results and limits: HLA-C-restricted CMV-specific TCR beta clonotypes prevailed in the ex vivo response. The study identified carriers of CMV plus the relevant HLA from cumulative public TCR beta family frequency.

Concerning this clonotype: Its cognate antigen is unknown.

The germline gives CDR1 MNHNS, CDR2 SASEGT. The V segment lost 10 bases and the J segment 2 bases; nucleotides outside the gene matches: 4. CDR3 length: 13 amino acids. Using its own MiXCR run on the reads, TCRdb lists one record per CDR3 protein. The top ten hold 70% to 90% of the sample, which has 44,000 or so distinct CDR3 sequences, under 25% seen once. The chain recombines TRBV6-1 with TRBJ2-2; TRBD1 agrees at 7 bases. The specimen comprised CD8+ T cells from cultured PBMCs, sampled from culture after CMV antigen stimulation. The sequence derives from a human donor in good health (CMV status not recorded). Some clones in this sample may be carry-over from other donors' samples. The CDR3 is CATGDRNTGELFF. The DNA of the CDR3 is TGTGCCACCGGGGACAGAAACACCGGGGAGCTGTTTTTT.